The 17 T cell receptor beta chains in this list originate from one sample, sequenced in a study of Ad26.COV2.S vaccination and SARS-CoV-2 variants. Stated treatment: over 15 received Ad26.COV2.S at low or high dose, single or two shots; 5 received placebo; per-sample allocation not given. Samples came from day 63 after the first vaccine or placebo injection. Produced via immunoSEQ multiplex PCR; TCRdb's table is partial and in-frame only. The repertoire holds 350,000 to 500,000 clones, with over 75% as singletons. Sequences were derived from peripheral blood, sampled in a trial of Ad26.COV2.S vaccine versus placebo. These receptors all come from a person between 18 and 65 years old who received the Ad26.COV2.S COVID-19 vaccine or a placebo.

The gene calls are TRBV9 and TRBJ1-4, with TRBD1 as a possible D gene (6 bases). This CDR3 spans 15 amino acids. CDR1 is SGDLS, CDR2 YYNGEE, per germline. The V and J ends lost 3 bases and 5 bases respectively, with 14 bases between them. CDR3 sequence reads: CASSASGEVNEKLFF. CDR3 bases: TGTGCCAGCAGCGCGTCAGGGGAGGTCAATGAAAAACTGTTTTTT.

This clone was seen just once. The V call is TRBV15, the J call TRBJ1-4, with no clear D. Deletions cut 0 bases from V and 0 bases from J, with 5 bases between. Germline lookup yields CDR1 LNHNV and CDR2 YYDKDF (reference sequence). CDR3 length: 15 residues. Here the CDR3 reads CATSRDGTTNEKLFF. The DNA for the CDR3 is TGTGCCACCAGCAGAGATGGTACAACTAATGAAAAACTGTTTTTT.

The chain carries TRBV5-1 and TRBJ2-5, with D perhaps matching TRBD1 (6 bases). There are 15 residues in the CDR3. Looked up from germline, CDR1 is SGHRS and CDR2 is YFSETQ. V was shortened by 0 bases and J by 2 bases, with 11 bases between the two germline ends. CDR3 coding DNA: TGCGCCAGCAGCTTGGACGGAACAGGGCAAGAGACCCAGTACTTC. Amino acid sequence: CASSLDGTGQETQYF.

This clone came up once. The rearrangement uses TRBV4-3 and TRBJ2-1, with TRBD2 matching 8 bases. J was trimmed by 9 bases and V by 0 bases; bases with no gene match: 13. Germline V CDR1 and CDR2: LGHNA, YSLEER. The CDR3 covers 17 residues. CDR3 amino acids: CASSQDTGLAGGGEQFF. The CDR3 region has the DNA TGCGCCAGCAGCCAAGATACAGGACTAGCCGGGGGGGGTGAGCAGTTCTTC.

The DNA for the CDR3 is TGTGCCAGCAGCTTGCCGGTTGGGGCGATCTACGAGCAGTACTTC. Its protein is CASSLPVGAIYEQYF. J is TRBJ2-7 and V is TRBV7-9, with D maybe TRBD1 (5 bases). Trimming shortened V by 3 bases and J by 3 bases, and 15 bases separated the two germline ends. Germline V gives CDR1 SEHNR, CDR2 FQNEAQ (reference sequence). The CDR3 is 15 residues long.

The chain uses TRBV5-5 and TRBJ2-3; TRBD1 might be the D (5 bases). Trimming left V 4 bases short and J 3 bases short, with 9 bases between. Germline CDR1 is SGHKS and CDR2 is YYEKEE (reference sequence). The CDR3 extends over 13 amino acids. The CDR3 DNA sequence: TGTGCCAGCAGCCAGCAGGGAACAGATACGCAGTATTTT. Translation gives CASSQQGTDTQYF.

The CDR3 DNA follows: TGTGCCAGCAGTTACATCGGGGAAGGAGGAGGTGAGCAGTTCTTC. It codes for CASSYIGEGGGEQFF. The V call is TRBV6-5, the J call TRBJ2-1, with D possibly being TRBD2 (5 bases). The V gene's germline CDR1 is MNHEY and CDR2 SVGAGI. The V end lost 2 bases, the J end lost 9 bases, and 17 bases lay between the germline ends. This CDR3 has 15 amino acids.

The CDR3 nucleotides read TGTGCCAGCAGCCCCCTCCCGACAGCCGAGTTAGGAAACACCATATATTTT. Protein: CASSPLPTAELGNTIYF. The gene calls are TRBV9 and TRBJ1-3; D possibly corresponds to TRBD1 (5 bases). This CDR3 contains 17 residues. Per germline, CDR1 SGDLS and CDR2 YYNGEE. Trimming cost V 4 bases and J 4 bases, with 21 bases left between them.

The gene calls are TRBV12-5 and TRBJ2-3; 7 positions agree with TRBD2. This CDR3 has 15 amino acids. Per germline, CDR1 LGHNT and CDR2 FRNRAP. With V trimmed by 6 bases and J by 1 base, 7 bases remained unmatched. CDR3 nucleotides: TGTGCTAGTGGGTCCGGTCTAGCGGGCACAGATACGCAGTATTTT. Encoded protein: CASGSGLAGTDTQYF.

The J gene is TRBJ1-5, the V gene TRBV6-6, with TRBD1 matching 7 bases. The CDR3 is 13 amino acids. Germline lookup yields CDR1 MNHNY and CDR2 SVGAGI (reference sequence). V shed 6 bases and J 6 bases; nucleotides not matched to a gene: 5. The CDR3 loop is CASRGQAPQPQHF. The CDR3 DNA follows: TGTGCCAGCAGAGGACAGGCTCCTCAGCCCCAGCATTTT.

The rearrangement uses TRBV10-1 and TRBJ2-7; 7 bases are shared with TRBD2. There are 15 residues in the CDR3. CDR1 WNHNN and CDR2 SYGVQD come from the germline V gene (reference sequence). J was trimmed by 6 bases and V by 0 bases; bases with no gene match: 8. The CDR3 DNA follows: TGCGCCAGCAGTGAGTCGAGCGGGAATACCCTCGAGCAGTACTTC. This encodes CASSESSGNTLEQYF.

The V and J genes are TRBV6-5 and TRBJ2-5, with D unclear. This CDR3 region has 14 residues. Trimming removed 10 bases at V and 0 bases at J, with 15 bases between. CDR1 is MNHEY and CDR2 is SVGAGI in the germline V gene. CDR3 DNA sequence: TGTGCCATCCTGGGCCTAGAGGACCAAGAGACCCAGTACTTC. Translation gives CAILGLEDQETQYF.

The chain employs TRBV5-4 and TRBJ2-1; 7 bases map to TRBD2. This CDR3 region has 11 residues. CDR1 SGHNT and CDR2 YYREEE come from the germline V gene (reference sequence). V lost 4 bases to trimming and J lost 10 bases; unmatched junction nucleotides: 2. CDR3 residues: CASSLGLEQFF. In DNA, the CDR3 is TGTGCCAGCAGCCTGGGACTAGAGCAGTTCTTC. Looking up the rest from reference TRBV5-4 and TRBJ2-1 gives the full variable domain: ETGVTQSPTHLIKTRGQQVTLRCSSQSGHNTVSWYQQALGQGPQFIFQYYREEENGRGNFPPRFSGLQFPNYSSELNVNALELDDSALYLCASSLGLEQFFGPGTRLTVL.

In this sample, this clone turned up a few times. The chain is built from TRBV28 and TRBJ1-1, with D unresolved. The CDR3 contains 13 residues. Germline values: CDR1 MDHEN, CDR2 SYDVKM. Between the trimmed V and J ends, which lost 3 bases and 0 bases, there was a span of 5 bases. The CDR3 DNA sequence: TGTGCCAGCAGTTTGCGGATGAACACTGAAGCTTTCTTT. Its protein product is CASSLRMNTEAFF.

V usage is TRBV28 and J usage is TRBJ1-6; D uncertain. The CDR3 runs 13 residues. Deletions cut 5 bases from V and 7 bases from J, with 9 bases between. Germline V gene sequence: CDR1 MDHEN, CDR2 SYDVKM. In DNA, the CDR3 is TGTGCCAGCAGTCTAAGTCTCAATTCACCCCTCCACTTT. Translation: CASSLSLNSPLHF.

This chain connects TRBV10-3 to TRBJ2-7, with D perhaps matching TRBD1 (6 bases). Trimming shortened V by 4 bases and J by 1 base, and 8 bases separated the two germline ends. CDR1 and CDR2 (germline): ENHRY, SYGVKD. The CDR3 covers 13 residues. The CDR3: CAISGTESYEQYF. The CDR3 bases are TGTGCCATCAGTGGGACAGAATCCTACGAGCAGTACTTC.

This chain uses TRBV19 with TRBJ1-4; D gene ambiguous. The CDR3 extends over 14 amino acids. Germline assignment: CDR1 LNHDA and CDR2 SQIVND (reference sequence). Trimming pared 6 bases from V and 8 bases from J, leaving 16 bases between. The CDR3 DNA reads TGTGCCAGTAGCCTCCCCCCCCCGGGGGAAAAACTGTTTTTT. As protein: CASSLPPPGEKLFF.